This TCR beta chain was sequenced during a study of long-term antiretroviral therapy in people with HIV. Study results and caveats: It was observed that HIV repertoires exhibited narrower CDR3 length ranges than controls.

In regard to this clone: Its antigen is undetermined.

With survey level as its setting, the immunoSEQ assay was v3.0. For each individual sample, sequencing targeted roughly 40,000-50,000 T-cell genomes. Assay: immunoSEQ multiplex PCR; the TCRdb copy retains only in-frame clones and omits some. The repertoire consists of fewer than 25,000 clones, with roughly 85% occurring once and the leading ten covering over 6.5%. PBMC samples from each donor numbered at least one pre-ART and at least two post-ART. It was in the United States that all participants with HIV were treated. This CDR3 is 16 amino acids long. Germline lookup yields CDR1 SGHVS and CDR2 FNYEAQ. With 1 base removed from V and 0 bases from J, the gap between germline ends came to 10 bases.

The TCR was taken from a man aged 50-60 years with HIV. This chain uses TRBV7-6 with TRBJ1-5; D ambiguous. The source was unsorted PBMCs, collected at the start of antiretroviral therapy. CDR3 in DNA: TGTGCCAGCAGCTTAGATCCAGTCTATAGCAATCAGCCCCAGCATTTT. It translates to CASSLDPVYSNQPQHF.